The source of this T cell receptor (beta chain) is a study of T cells in localized non-small cell lung cancer. Data came from immunoSEQ multiplex PCR; TCRdb stores just in-frame clones and leaves some out. The top ten hold approximately 0.99% of the sample, which has roughly 25,000 clones, 80% to 95% seen once. Germline V gene data show CDR1 as MDHEN and CDR2 as SYDVKM. CDR3 length equals 14 residues. V was trimmed by 6 bases and J by 5 bases, leaving 16 bases between them. The specimen was peripheral blood, collected before any cancer treatment. V usage is TRBV28 and J usage is TRBJ1-2; D perhaps matches TRBD1 (5 bases). The sequence was collected from a woman aged 35-70 years with stage I lung adenocarcinoma. The CDR3 DNA follows: TGTGCCAGCAGATCGACCAGACAGAATTATGGCTACACCTTC. Translating it yields CASRSTRQNYGYTF.